Listed here are 27 T cell receptor beta chains from one sample, sequenced in a study of identical twins. TCRdb recomputed calls from the 5' RACE reads with MiXCR, one row per CDR3 protein. Among about 700,000 distinct CDR3 sequences listed, 8% to 9% were seen once. This same sample was also part of a study on yellow fever vaccine responses in identical twins.

What was sequenced was PBMCs. Receptor source: a woman aged 18 to 35 in good health.

CDR3 amino acids: CASSFWEHNSPLHF. CDR3 DNA: TGTGCCAGCAGCTTTTGGGAGCATAATTCACCCCTCCACTTT. The rearrangement joins TRBV5-8 to TRBJ1-6; D uncertain. CDR1 SGHTS and CDR2 YDEGEE come from the germline V gene. The CDR3 has 14 residues. The ends were cut back, 2 bases at V and 5 bases at J, with 8 bases in the middle.

This clonotype was seen a few times. The chain links TRBV20-1 to TRBJ1-1, with unresolved D. The CDR3 length is 16 residues. Trimming left V 2 bases short and J 4 bases short, with 20 bases between. The germline CDR1 and CDR2 sequences are DFQATT and SNEGSKA (reference sequence). CDR3 bases: TGCAGTGCTAGATTAAGCCAGGCGACCCTCGGCACTGAAGCTTTCTTT. This encodes CSARLSQATLGTEAFF.

This clonotype was seen repeatedly, ten times or more. This chain uses TRBV12-3 or TRBV12-4 with TRBJ2-3, with 14 nucleotides matching TRBD2. The CDR3 spans 17 residues. With 4 bases clipped from V and 7 bases from J, the junction kept 10 bases outside the gene matches. The CDR3 DNA reads as TGTGCCAGCAGTTCCGGGGGACTAGCGGGAGTAGAAAATACGCAGTATTTT. It specifies CASSSGGLAGVENTQYF.

This clonotype was seen only a few times. This rearrangement joins TRBV20-1 to TRBJ2-7; 9 positions agree with TRBD2. The CDR3 is made up of 13 amino acids. Germline V gene lookup returns CDR1 DFQATT and CDR2 SNEGSKA (reference sequence). The junction had 5 bases not matched to a gene; V was cut back by 3 bases and J by 5 bases. CDR3 DNA sequence: TGCAGTGCTAGCTGGCTAGCGGGAAACGAGCAGTACTTC. It specifies CSASWLAGNEQYF.

This clonotype was picked up many times. CDR3 protein: CASSLTDSYEQYF. CDR3 DNA: TGTGCCAGCAGTTTAACAGACTCCTACGAGCAGTACTTC. The V and J genes are TRBV12-3 or TRBV12-4 and TRBJ2-7; D gene uncertain. V lost 2 bases, J lost 0 bases, and 5 bases lay in between. This CDR3 has 13 amino acids.

A few counts support this clonotype. The CDR3, as DNA: TGCGCCAGCAGCTTGGGGGCAGGCACTAGCACAGATACGCAGTATTTT. It yields the protein CASSLGAGTSTDTQYF. The chain couples TRBV5-1 to TRBJ2-3, with no clear D. Trimming took 0 bases from V and 0 from J, leaving 11 bases between them. This CDR3 has 16 residues. Germline loops: CDR1 SGHRS, CDR2 YFSETQ. Drawing the rest from reference TRBV5-1 and TRBJ2-3, the complete variable domain is KAGVTQTPRYLIKTRGQQVTLSCSPISGHRSVSWYQQTPGQGLQFLFEYFSETQRNKGNFPGRFSGRQFSNSRSEMNVSTLELGDSALYLCASSLGAGTSTDTQYFGPGTRLTVL.

At least ten counts were recorded for this clonotype. V gene TRBV29-1 combines with J gene TRBJ2-5; D call uncertain. Germline lookup yields CDR1 SQVTM and CDR2 ANQGSEA. Between the trimmed V and J ends, which lost 2 bases and 4 bases, there was a span of 8 bases. This CDR3 comprises 12 residues. As DNA, the CDR3 is TGCAGCGTTGAATGGGGTCGAGAGACCCAGTACTTC. Its translation is CSVEWGRETQYF. The full variable domain, completed using reference TRBV29-1 and TRBJ2-5, is SAVISQKPSRDICQRGTSLTIQCQVDSQVTMMFWYRQQPGQSLTLIATANQGSEATYESGFVIDKFPISRPNLTFSTLTVSNMSPEDSSIYLCSVEWGRETQYFGPGTRLLVL.

The rearrangement links TRBV30 to TRBJ2-3, with unresolved D. This CDR3 is built from 13 residues. V lost 0 bases and J lost 2, with 6 bases in between. Germline CDR1 is GTSNPN and CDR2 is SVGIG (reference sequence). The CDR3 nucleotides read TGTGCCTGGAGTGTGGCAGTCACAGATACGCAGTATTTT. It codes for CAWSVAVTDTQYF. The whole variable domain, remainder taken from reference TRBV30 and TRBJ2-3, is SQTIHQWPATLVQPVGSPLSLECTVEGTSNPNLYWYRQAAGRGLQLLFYSVGIGQISSEVPQNLSASRPQDRQFILSSKKLLLSDSGFYLCAWSVAVTDTQYFGPGTRLTVL.

Only a few counts were recorded for this clonotype. The rearrangement links TRBV27 to TRBJ2-1, with 7 bases aligning to TRBD2. V dropped 5 bases and J dropped 5; count of bases not matched to a gene: 6. The CDR3 spans 14 residues. Germline V lookup: CDR1 MNHEY, CDR2 SMNVEV (reference sequence). DNA for the CDR3: TGTGCCAGCAGTCCCCCGGGACTACACAATGAGCAGTTCTTC. It codes for CASSPPGLHNEQFF.

V is TRBV12-3 or TRBV12-4 and J is TRBJ2-5; D could derive from TRBD1 or TRBD2 (5 bases each). The V gene lost 2 bases and the J gene lost 5 bases, with 18 bases spanning the gap. The CDR3 runs 16 residues. For the CDR3, the DNA is TGTGCCAGCAGTTTAAGTCCGGGACGCCTGAGGGAGACCCAGTACTTC. Protein product: CASSLSPGRLRETQYF.

The V gene is TRBV10-1, the J gene TRBJ2-7; 11 bases line up with TRBD2. Germline V gives CDR1 WNHNN, CDR2 SYGVQD (reference sequence). Trimming took 4 bases from V and 5 from J; bases not matched to a gene: 13. The CDR3 extends over 17 amino acids. The CDR3 nucleotides read TGCGCCAGCAGTGTCGAAGCCGGGACTAGCGGCCCTGACGAGCAGTACTTC. Its protein product is CASSVEAGTSGPDEQYF.

The V call is TRBV6-2 or TRBV6-3, the J call TRBJ1-2; D might be TRBD1 (6 bases). This CDR3 has 16 residues. Trimming cost V 8 bases and J 7 bases, with 26 bases left between them. CDR1 MNHEY and CDR2 SVGEGT come from the germline V gene. The CDR3 bases are TGTGCCAGCGAACCCTTACGCGGGACACCAGGGATTGGCTACACCTTC. Encoded protein: CASEPLRGTPGIGYTF.

This clonotype was seen a handful of times. The chain is built from TRBV5-1 and TRBJ2-2; 7 nucleotides match TRBD2. This CDR3 contains 16 residues. The V gene end was trimmed by 6 bases and the J gene end by 1 base; junction bases not matched to a gene: 9. Germline V lookup: CDR1 SGHRS, CDR2 YFSETQ. The CDR3 region has the DNA TGCGCCAGCACCAACGGGGGGAAAGGGAACACCGGGGAGCTGTTTTTT. This codes for CASTNGGKGNTGELFF.

The chain employs TRBV12-3 or TRBV12-4 and TRBJ1-5; a possible D gene is TRBD1 (5 bases). V shed 7 bases and J shed 2 bases, with 15 bases lying between them. This CDR3 has 15 residues. The CDR3 sequence is CASTMTGLGNQPQHF. Written as DNA, the CDR3 is TGTGCCAGCACCATGACGGGACTCGGCAATCAGCCCCAGCATTTT.

This clonotype was seen only a few times. The rearrangement links TRBV12-3 or TRBV12-4 to TRBJ1-5; D not resolved. Between the trimmed V and J ends, which lost 3 bases and 6 bases, there was a span of 9 bases. The CDR3 length is 13 residues. The CDR3 loop is CASSFSAGQPQHF. CDR3 sequence (DNA): TGTGCCAGCAGTTTTTCGGCGGGTCAGCCCCAGCATTTT.

This clonotype was counted at least ten times. The rearrangement links TRBV20-1 to TRBJ2-5, with D unclear. The V end was cut by 6 bases, the J end by 2 bases, with 22 bases between. In germline, CDR1 is DFQATT, CDR2 SNEGSKA (reference sequence). This CDR3 has 16 amino acids. The CDR3 DNA is TGCAGTGCCAAGATGCCCGGGCGGTCCCTACAAGAGACCCAGTACTTC. Translated, it gives CSAKMPGRSLQETQYF.

This clonotype has a handful of counts. The chain uses TRBV4-1 and TRBJ2-3, with 10 positions matching TRBD2. Trimming at V came to 0 bases and at J to 4 bases, leaving 19 bases not matched to a gene. Germline V CDR1 and CDR2: MGHRA, YSYEKL. The CDR3 contains 21 residues. The CDR3 DNA sequence: TGCGCCAGCAGCCAAGATTGGAAGTGGCCAGGGTCAGCGGGAGGGCCAGATACGCAGTATTTT. Translating gives CASSQDWKWPGSAGGPDTQYF.

Comment on this clonotype: A clone one base away is much larger, so this may be a read error. The rearrangement uses TRBV21-1 and TRBJ2-5; no check of the table's D call, TRBD2, against the DNA was made. TRBV21-1 is flagged as a pseudogene. The CDR3 is made up of 17 amino acids. This CDR3 is CACILKRGGQQVGTQYF. The CDR3 DNA is TGTGCCTGCATTCTGAAGCGGGGGGGCCAACAAGTGGGGACCCAGTACTTC.

J is TRBJ2-7 and V is TRBV20-1; 7 bases agree with TRBD2. This CDR3 region has 15 residues. Trimming took 3 bases from V and 0 from J; bases not matched to a gene: 8. CDR1 is DFQATT, CDR2 SNEGSKA, per germline (reference sequence). Here the CDR3 DNA reads TGCAGTGCTAGGATTGCTAGCGGTCCCTCCTACGAGCAGTACTTC. Its protein is CSARIASGPSYEQYF.

This clonotype showed up just a few times. The V gene is TRBV5-1, the J gene TRBJ2-6; tentatively, D is TRBD1 (6 bases). Germline CDR1 SGHRS, CDR2 YFSETQ. V dropped 2 bases and J dropped 2 bases, with 14 bases sitting between them. This CDR3 has 17 amino acids. The CDR3 DNA reads TGCGCCAGCAGCTTCGCCTCCCAGGGGACTGGGGCCAACGTCCTGACTTTC. Translating gives CASSFASQGTGANVLTF.

V and J are TRBV28 and TRBJ2-7; 13 bases are shared with TRBD2. The CDR3 extends over 17 amino acids. V was clipped by 7 bases and J by 1 base; unmatched bases: 10. The germline V gene has CDR1 MDHEN and CDR2 SYDVKM. The CDR3 is CASNAGLAGVFSYEQYF. CDR3 sequence (DNA): TGTGCCAGCAACGCCGGACTAGCGGGAGTTTTTTCCTACGAGCAGTACTTC.

The chain employs TRBV7-2 and TRBJ2-7, with 7 bases lining up with TRBD1. This CDR3 is built from 15 residues. The V gene's germline CDR1 is SGHTA and CDR2 FQGNSA. V lost 5 bases, J lost 4 bases, and 11 bases stayed unmatched. The DNA of the CDR3 is TGTGCCAGCAGCGACGCAATGGGACAGATGTACGAGCAGTACTTC. Its protein product is CASSDAMGQMYEQYF.

The J gene is TRBJ2-7, the V gene TRBV4-3, with D tentatively TRBD1 or TRBD2 (5 bases each). CDR1 and CDR2 (germline): LGHNA, YSLEER. This CDR3 spans 17 amino acids. Trimming pared 2 bases from V and 0 bases from J, leaving 17 bases between. The CDR3 DNA reads as TGCGCCAGCAGCCAATCGTTCGCCGGGGCGATCTCCTACGAGCAGTACTTC. It is translated as CASSQSFAGAISYEQYF.

This clonotype is a singleton in its sample. The CDR3 protein is CASSQRVAVSTDTQYF. CDR3 sequence (DNA): TGCGCCAGCAGCCAAAGAGTAGCGGTGAGCACAGATACGCAGTATTTT. This chain links TRBV4-1 with TRBJ2-3, with a tentative D call TRBD2 (6 bases). V was shortened by 2 bases and J by 0 bases, with 12 bases between the two germline ends. Looked up from germline, CDR1 is MGHRA and CDR2 is YSYEKL. The CDR3 loop spans 16 amino acids.

Ten or more counts support this clonotype. This chain connects TRBV5-6 to TRBJ1-5; 9 bases fit TRBD1. The CDR3 sequence is 16 residues long. Germline V lookup: CDR1 SGHDT, CDR2 YYEEEE. Trimming removed 2 bases from V and 6 bases from J; junction bases left unmatched: 9. The CDR3 spells CASSLNPGQGTQPQHF. The CDR3 nucleotides are TGTGCCAGCAGCTTAAACCCCGGACAGGGGACTCAGCCCCAGCATTTT.

The CDR3 DNA follows: TGTGCCAGCAGCTTGGAATCATGGCCCTACGAGCAGTACTTC. Translated: CASSLESWPYEQYF. The chain joins TRBV5-6 to TRBJ2-7, with D hard to call. This CDR3 is 14 amino acids long. V lost 0 bases to trimming and J lost 2 bases, with 9 bases between them. The germline CDR1 and CDR2 sequences are SGHDT and YYEEEE.

This chain links TRBV11-1 with TRBJ2-7; TRBD2 aligns across 10 bases. Unmatched junction bases numbered 5, after V lost 4 bases and J lost 2 bases. Germline CDR1 and CDR2: SGHAT and FQDESV (reference sequence). The CDR3 has 15 amino acids. Here the CDR3 DNA reads TGTGCCAGCAGCTCGGGACTAGCGATAACCTACGAGCAGTACTTC. It encodes CASSSGLAITYEQYF.